The rows below give T cell receptor beta chains drawn from one sample of a study of T cell responses to AZD1222 COVID-19 vaccine. Method: immunoSEQ multiplex PCR; TCRdb's copy keeps in-frame clones and lacks some. The table lists about 120,000 clones, 92% of them singletons. Sequenced here: peripheral blood, sampled on day 0 of AZD1222 vaccination. The source of these receptors is an adult in good health. CDR3s include the opening cysteine and the closing phenylalanine or tryptophan. The D gene is left open where the match is weak. Not every row has a clone size; where given, it reads once, few, many or a size class.

TRBV6-5,TRBJ2-2,NA,TRBD1,CASTAEQGTGELFF,TGTGCCAGCACTGCCGAACAGGGGACCGGGGAGCTGTTTTTT
TRBV6-5,TRBJ1-2,NA,NA,CASGWGAVYGYTF,TGTGCCAGTGGCTGGGGGGCCGTCTATGGCTACACCTTC
TRBV6-5,TRBJ2-1,NA,TRBD1,CASSYSRTGGNEQFF,TGTGCCAGCAGTTACTCGCGGACAGGGGGAAATGAGCAGTTCTTC
TRBV4-1,TRBJ1-1,NA,TRBD1,CASSQGQGYTEAFF,TGCGCCAGCAGCCAGGGACAGGGGTATACTGAAGCTTTCTTT
TRBV5-4,TRBJ1-5,NA,TRBD1,CASSLDGGQGASNQPQHF,TGTGCCAGCAGCTTGGATGGGGGACAGGGGGCAAGCAATCAGCCCCAGCATTTT
TRBV12-3/TRBV12-4,TRBJ1-1,NA,NA,CASRYLNTEAFF,TGTGCCAGCAGATATTTGAACACTGAAGCTTTCTTT
TRBV12-3/TRBV12-4,TRBJ1-1,NA,NA,CASSFRGYTEAFF,TGTGCCAGCAGTTTTCGGGGATACACTGAAGCTTTCTTT
TRBV19,TRBJ1-5,NA,NA,CASSPRRGPEQPQHF,TGTGCCAGTAGTCCCCGGCGGGGACCGGAGCAGCCCCAGCATTTT
TRBV10-3,TRBJ1-6,NA,TRBD1,CAISEGDRALPLHF,TGTGCCATCAGTGAAGGGGACAGGGCCCTACCCCTCCACTTT
TRBV18,TRBJ1-2,once,TRBD1,CASSPSTGAIYGYTF,TGTGCCAGCTCACCATCAACAGGGGCGATCTATGGCTACACCTTC
TRBV4-3,TRBJ2-1,NA,NA,CASSQEITLASYNEQFF,TGCGCCAGCAGCCAAGAAATAACGCTCGCCTCCTACAATGAGCAGTTCTTC
TRBV30,TRBJ1-2,NA,NA,CAWRDVTLIRGYTF,TGTGCCTGGAGAGACGTTACCCTCATCCGTGGCTACACCTTC
TRBV5-6,TRBJ2-2,NA,NA,CASSLWPAGELFF,TGTGCCAGCAGCTTGTGGCCCGCCGGGGAGCTGTTTTTT
TRBV11-2,TRBJ2-1,NA,NA,CASSLVWGAHEQFF,TGTGCCAGCAGCTTAGTTTGGGGGGCGCATGAGCAGTTCTTC
TRBV5-1,TRBJ1-1,NA,NA,CASSLVPGGTEAFF,TGCGCCAGCAGCTTGGTTCCGGGGGGCACTGAAGCTTTCTTT
TRBV7-2,TRBJ1-1,NA,NA,CASSKPGGFDEAFF,TGTGCCAGCAGCAAACCCGGGGGATTTGATGAAGCTTTCTTT
TRBV6-5,TRBJ1-1,NA,NA,CASSYSSGRGSTEAFF,TGTGCCAGCAGTTACTCGTCTGGGAGGGGGAGCACTGAAGCTTTCTTT